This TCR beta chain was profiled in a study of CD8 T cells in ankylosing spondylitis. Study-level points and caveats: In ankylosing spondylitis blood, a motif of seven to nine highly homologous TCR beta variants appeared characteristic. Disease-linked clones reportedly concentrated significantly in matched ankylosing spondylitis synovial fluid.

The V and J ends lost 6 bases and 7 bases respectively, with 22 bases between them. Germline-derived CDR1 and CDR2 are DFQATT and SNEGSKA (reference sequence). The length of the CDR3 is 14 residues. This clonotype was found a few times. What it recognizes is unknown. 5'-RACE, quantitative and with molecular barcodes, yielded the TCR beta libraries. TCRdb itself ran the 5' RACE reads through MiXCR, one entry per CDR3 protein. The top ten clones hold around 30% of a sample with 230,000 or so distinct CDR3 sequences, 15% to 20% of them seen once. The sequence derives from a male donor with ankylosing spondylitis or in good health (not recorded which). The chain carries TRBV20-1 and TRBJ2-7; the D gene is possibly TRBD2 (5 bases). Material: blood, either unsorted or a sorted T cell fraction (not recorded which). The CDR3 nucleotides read TGCAGTGCCACCGGACTGTCGTCCTCGGGGGAGCAGTACTTC. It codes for CSATGLSSSGEQYF.